This T cell receptor (beta chain) derives from a study of identical twins. Overall study results and limits: Possibly, invariant MAIT and iNKT cells partly confounded zero-insertion analyses.

Addition of a universal primer site occurred through template switching, and cDNA carried unique molecular identifiers. MiXCR, applied by TCRdb to the 5' RACE reads, yields one record per CDR3 protein. The sample carries roughly 570,000 distinct CDR3 sequences, 9.5% to 10% recorded once. This clonotype has just a few counts. Its antigen is currently unknown. The CDR3 runs to 13 residues. Trimming removed 2 bases at V and 10 bases at J, with 9 bases between. This sample was shared with a second study, whose subject was yellow fever vaccine responses in identical twins.

The rearrangement links TRBV12-3 or TRBV12-4 to TRBJ1-6; D gene uncertain. Material: PBMCs. The receptor's source is a woman between 18 and 30 years old in good health. CDR3 nucleotides: TGTGCCAGCAGTTTAAATCCCTCGTCACCCCTCCACTTT. It codes for CASSLNPSSPLHF.